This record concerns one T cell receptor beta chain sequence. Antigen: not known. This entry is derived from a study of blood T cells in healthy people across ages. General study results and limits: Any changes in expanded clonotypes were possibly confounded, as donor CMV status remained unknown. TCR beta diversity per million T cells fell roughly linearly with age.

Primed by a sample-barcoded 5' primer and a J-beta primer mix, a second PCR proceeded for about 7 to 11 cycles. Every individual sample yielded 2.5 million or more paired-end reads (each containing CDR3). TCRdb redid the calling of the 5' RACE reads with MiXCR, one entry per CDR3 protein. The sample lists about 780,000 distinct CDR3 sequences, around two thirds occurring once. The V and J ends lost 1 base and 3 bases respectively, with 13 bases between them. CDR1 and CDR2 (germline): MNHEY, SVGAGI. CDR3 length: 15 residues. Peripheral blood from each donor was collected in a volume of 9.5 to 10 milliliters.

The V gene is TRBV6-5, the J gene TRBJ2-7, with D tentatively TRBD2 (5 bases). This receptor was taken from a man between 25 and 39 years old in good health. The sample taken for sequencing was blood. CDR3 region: CASSYYPRAGYEQYF. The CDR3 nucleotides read TGTGCCAGCAGTTACTATCCGAGGGCGGGCTACGAGCAGTACTTC.